This TCR beta chain was captured by sequencing in a study of blood T cell repertoires in COVID-19. Study details: COVID-19 samples, acute and convalescent, were from the United States, Italy and Spain. T cells, B-cell-depleted T cells, or PBMCs provided the cDNA or gDNA that served as material.

The germline CDR1 and CDR2 sequences are SEHNR and FQNEAQ (reference sequence). This CDR3 comprises 12 residues. Trimming took 5 bases from V and 5 from J, leaving 9 bases between them. The authors' processing: By means of reference gene primer amplification, nucleated cell counts were estimated. The repertoire was sequenced with immunoSEQ multiplex PCR; TCRdb's copy has only in-frame clones and lacks some. The DNA was the basis for D and trimming; V, J and clone size are from that table. The sample lists fewer than 35,000 clones, around 83% seen once, with about 67% in the top ten. Material for sequencing was peripheral blood. The receptor's source is a man aged 65-85 years with acute or convalescent COVID-19. The V call is TRBV7-9, the J call TRBJ1-1; D unclear. CDR3 amino acids: CASSPQWTEAFF. CDR3 DNA sequence: TGTGCCAGCAGCCCCCAGTGGACTGAAGCTTTCTTT. The complete variable domain, with remaining parts taken from reference TRBV7-9 and TRBJ1-1, reads DTGVSQNPRHKITKRGQNVTFRCDPISEHNRLYWYRQTLGQGPEFLTYFQNEAQLEKSRLLSDRFSAERPKGSFSTLEIQRTEQGDSAMYLCASSPQWTEAFFGQGTRLTVV.